The text below deals with one T cell receptor (beta chain). Antigen specificity is unknown. Germline assignment: CDR1 SGDLS and CDR2 YYNGEE. V lost 0 bases, J lost 2 bases, and 7 bases lay in between. The CDR3 consists of 14 residues. The sample originates from a study of PD-1 blockade in mismatch repair-deficient tumors. Study-wide results and caveats: Rapid post-treatment expansion, then contraction, generally preceding radiologic response, marked tumor-resident clones.

Time point of the sample: roughly ten-day in vitro stimulation with candidate neoantigen peptide 5. Every patient had mismatch repair deficiency by PCR or immunohistochemistry. Here immunoSEQ multiplex PCR was the method, and the copy in TCRdb shows in-frame clones only, minus some. The sample lists over 13,000 clones, approximately 80% occurring once. This TCR derives from an adult with mismatch repair-deficient cancer. The material was cells cultured in vitro, obtained from a patient treated with pembrolizumab. V and J are TRBV9 and TRBJ2-3, with D hard to call. This CDR3 is CASSVAPLTDTQYF. CDR3 sequence (DNA): TGTGCCAGCAGCGTAGCCCCGCTCACAGATACGCAGTATTTT. The whole variable domain, remainder taken from reference TRBV9 and TRBJ2-3, is DSGVTQTPKHLITATGQRVTLRCSPRSGDLSVYWYQQSLDQGLQFLIQYYNGEERAKGNILERFSAQQFPDLHSELNLSSLELGDSALYFCASSVAPLTDTQYFGPGTRLTVL.